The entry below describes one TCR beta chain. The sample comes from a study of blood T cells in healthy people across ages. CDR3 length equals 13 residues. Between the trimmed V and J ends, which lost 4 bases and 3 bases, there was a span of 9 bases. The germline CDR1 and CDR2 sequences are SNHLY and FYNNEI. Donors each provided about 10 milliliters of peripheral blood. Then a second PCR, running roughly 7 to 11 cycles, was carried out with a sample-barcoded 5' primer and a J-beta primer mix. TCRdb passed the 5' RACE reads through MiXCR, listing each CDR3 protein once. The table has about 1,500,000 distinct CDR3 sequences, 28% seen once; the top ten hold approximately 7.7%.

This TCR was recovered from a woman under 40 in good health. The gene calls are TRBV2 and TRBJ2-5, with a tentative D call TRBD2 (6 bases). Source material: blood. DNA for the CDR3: TGTGCCAGCAGTGTCTGGGAGGAAGAGACCCAGTACTTC. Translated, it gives CASSVWEEETQYF. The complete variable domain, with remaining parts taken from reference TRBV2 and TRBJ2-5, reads EPEVTQTPSHQVTQMGQEVILRCVPISNHLYFYWYRQILGQKVEFLVSFYNNEISEKSEIFDDQFSVERPDGSNFTLKIRSTKLEDSAMYFCASSVWEEETQYFGPGTRLLVL.